The 11 T cell receptor beta chains in this list originate from one sample, sequenced in a study of radiotherapy plus CTLA-4 blockade in lung cancer. Libraries were prepared by immunoSEQ multiplex PCR; TCRdb keeps only in-frame clonotypes and omits some of them. The data hold tens of thousands of clones, with 65% to 85% observed a single time. This material consisted of peripheral blood, taken from a patient treated with radiotherapy plus ipilimumab. Receptors were obtained from a human donor with non-small cell lung cancer whose response to radiotherapy plus ipilimumab could not be evaluated.

This sequence joins TRBV10-3 and TRBJ2-7; 9 bases fit TRBD1. The ends lost 6 bases at V and 3 bases at J; junction bases unmatched: 3. This CDR3 is built from 13 residues. Germline CDR1 ENHRY, CDR2 SYGVKD. CDR3 sequence: CAISDRGDYEQYF. CDR3 sequence (DNA): TGTGCCATCAGCGACAGGGGGGACTACGAGCAGTACTTC.

V is TRBV5-4 and J is TRBJ2-1; TRBD2 matches at 7 bases. V lost 1 base, J lost 5 bases, and 6 bases stayed unmatched. Germline assignment: CDR1 SGHNT and CDR2 YYREEE (reference sequence). This CDR3 is 15 amino acids long. CDR3 amino acids: CASSLSGLGNNEQFF. The CDR3 DNA is TGTGCCAGCAGCTTGAGCGGACTAGGAAACAATGAGCAGTTCTTC.

This chain connects TRBV7-2 to TRBJ1-3; D is ambiguous. Per the germline V gene, CDR1 is SGHTA and CDR2 is FQGNSA. This CDR3 is built from 15 residues. V lost 1 base, J lost 4 bases, and 11 bases lay in between. CDR3 sequence reads: CASSLGPGFGNTIYF. The CDR3 DNA follows: TGTGCCAGCAGCTTAGGGCCGGGGTTCGGAAACACCATATATTTT.

In nucleotides, the CDR3 is TGTGCCAGCAGCCCGGACACAGGGTGGTATGGCTACACCTTC. Protein: CASSPDTGWYGYTF. The V call is TRBV5-4, the J call TRBJ1-2; possible D gene TRBD1, 6 bases. Germline V gene lookup returns CDR1 SGHNT and CDR2 YYREEE (reference sequence). This CDR3 has 14 residues. The germline V and J ends were trimmed by 4 bases and 5 bases, with 15 bases remaining between them.

The gene calls are TRBV7-9 and TRBJ1-3; D remains ambiguous. The CDR3 has 12 amino acids. With 4 bases removed from V and 3 bases from J, the gap between germline ends came to 4 bases. Germline loops: CDR1 SEHNR, CDR2 FQNEAQ (reference sequence). The CDR3 nucleotides are TGTGCCAGCAGCTCCTTTGGAAACACCATATATTTT. This encodes CASSSFGNTIYF. Together with reference TRBV7-9 and TRBJ1-3, the CDR3 gives the full variable domain: DTGVSQNPRHKITKRGQNVTFRCDPISEHNRLYWYRQTLGQGPEFLTYFQNEAQLEKSRLLSDRFSAERPKGSFSTLEIQRTEQGDSAMYLCASSSFGNTIYFGEGSWLTVV.

V gene TRBV2 combines with J gene TRBJ1-1; TRBD1 matches at 7 bases. CDR1 and CDR2 (germline): SNHLY, FYNNEI. V lost 6 bases to trimming and J lost 1 base; unmatched junction nucleotides: 11. The CDR3 consists of 16 residues. The DNA for the CDR3 is TGTGCCAGCAGAACGAGCCCCCGGGACAGGAACACTGAAGCTTTCTTT. Its translation is CASRTSPRDRNTEAFF.

V usage is TRBV5-4 and J usage is TRBJ1-2; 8 positions agree with TRBD1. CDR1 SGHNT and CDR2 YYREEE come from the germline V gene (reference sequence). The V gene end was trimmed by 3 bases and the J gene end by 5 bases; junction bases not matched to a gene: 12. The CDR3 totals 16 residues. This CDR3 is CASSWGQVTGIYGYTF. CDR3 bases: TGTGCCAGCAGCTGGGGACAGGTCACGGGGATTTATGGCTACACCTTC.

This sequence joins TRBV2 and TRBJ2-7; 8 nucleotides match TRBD1. CDR1 is SNHLY, CDR2 FYNNEI, per germline. The CDR3 length is 16 residues. V trimming: 2 bases; J trimming: 3 bases; junction bases outside the gene matches: 9. The CDR3 is CASSEWGGQGDYEQYF. Here the CDR3 DNA reads TGTGCCAGCAGTGAATGGGGTGGACAGGGAGACTACGAGCAGTACTTC. Filled out from reference TRBV2 and TRBJ2-7, the complete variable domain reads EPEVTQTPSHQVTQMGQEVILRCVPISNHLYFYWYRQILGQKVEFLVSFYNNEISEKSEIFDDQFSVERPDGSNFTLKIRSTKLEDSAMYFCASSEWGGQGDYEQYFGPGTRLTVT.

This clone has just a few counts. The rearrangement links TRBV6-1 to TRBJ1-5, with D maybe TRBD1 (6 bases). Germline assignment: CDR1 MNHNS and CDR2 SASEGT. This CDR3 comprises 14 residues. The germline V and J ends were trimmed by 5 bases and 6 bases, with 14 bases remaining between them. The CDR3 bases are TGTGCCAGCAGTTCGGACAGAACGTCTCAGCCCCAGCATTTT. Its protein is CASSSDRTSQPQHF.

The chain joins TRBV30 to TRBJ2-7; unclear D gene. Looked up from germline, CDR1 is GTSNPN and CDR2 is SVGIG (reference sequence). This CDR3 has 11 residues. V was clipped by 4 bases and J by 3 bases, with 7 bases between them. In DNA, the CDR3 is TGTGCCTGGACAGGATACTACGAGCAGTACTTC. Its protein is CAWTGYYEQYF.

This chain uses TRBV4-2 with TRBJ1-5, with D tentatively TRBD1 (6 bases). Germline CDR1 reads LGHNA; CDR2 reads YNFKEQ. Trimming took 4 bases from V and 7 from J, leaving 29 bases between them. The CDR3 is 19 residues long. CDR3 bases: TGTGCCAGCAGCCGGGGAGGGGTAGGGGGGAGAATATTAGGGCAGCCCCAGCATTTT. This sequence encodes CASSRGGVGGRILGQPQHF.